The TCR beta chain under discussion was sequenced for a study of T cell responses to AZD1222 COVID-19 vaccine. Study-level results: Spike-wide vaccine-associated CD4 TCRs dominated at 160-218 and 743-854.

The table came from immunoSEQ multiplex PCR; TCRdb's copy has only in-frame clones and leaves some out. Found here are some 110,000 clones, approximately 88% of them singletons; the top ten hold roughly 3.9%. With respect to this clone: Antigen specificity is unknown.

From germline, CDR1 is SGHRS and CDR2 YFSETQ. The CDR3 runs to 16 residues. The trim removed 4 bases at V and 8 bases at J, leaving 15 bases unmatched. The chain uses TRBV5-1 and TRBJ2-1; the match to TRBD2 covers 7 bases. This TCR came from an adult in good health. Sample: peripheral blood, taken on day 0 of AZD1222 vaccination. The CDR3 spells CASSLLPTGGRDEQFF. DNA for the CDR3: TGCGCCAGCAGCCTCCTCCCAACGGGGGGTAGAGATGAGCAGTTCTTC.